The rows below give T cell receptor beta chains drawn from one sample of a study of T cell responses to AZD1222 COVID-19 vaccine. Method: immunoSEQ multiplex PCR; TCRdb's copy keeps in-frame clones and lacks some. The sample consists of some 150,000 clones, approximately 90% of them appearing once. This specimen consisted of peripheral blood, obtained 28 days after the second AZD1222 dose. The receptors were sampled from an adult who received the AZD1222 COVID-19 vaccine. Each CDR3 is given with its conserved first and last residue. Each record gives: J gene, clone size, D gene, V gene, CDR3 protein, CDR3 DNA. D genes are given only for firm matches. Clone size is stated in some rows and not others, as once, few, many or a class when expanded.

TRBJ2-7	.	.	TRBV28	CASTYREDEQYF	TGTGCCAGCACCTACAGGGAGGACGAGCAGTACTTC
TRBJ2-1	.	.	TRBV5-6	CASSFPGSNEQFF	TGTGCCAGCAGCTTCCCCGGGTCCAATGAGCAGTTCTTC
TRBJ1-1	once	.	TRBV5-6	CASSLRGRTNSEAFF	TGTGCCAGCAGCCTACGCGGTCGAACTAACAGTGAAGCTTTCTTT
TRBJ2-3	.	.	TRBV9	CASATPAPTSFGLYF	TGTGCCAGCGCCACCCCGGCCCCCACTAGTTTCGGTCTGTATTTT
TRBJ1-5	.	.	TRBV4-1	CASSQAEREDQPQHF	TGCGCCAGCAGCCAAGCTGAAAGGGAAGATCAGCCCCAGCATTTT
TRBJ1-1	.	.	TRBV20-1	CSARDKLHAFF	TGCAGTGCTAGAGATAAACTGCATGCTTTCTTT
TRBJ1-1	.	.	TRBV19	CASRTQGRFPEAFF	TGTGCCAGTAGAACACAGGGTCGTTTTCCTGAAGCTTTCTTT
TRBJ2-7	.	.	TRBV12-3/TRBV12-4	CASRAQGREQYF	TGTGCCAGCAGAGCACAGGGCCGCGAGCAGTACTTC
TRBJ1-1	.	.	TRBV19	CATSYSGKMNTEAFF	TGTGCCACCTCCTATTCGGGGAAAATGAACACTGAAGCTTTCTTT
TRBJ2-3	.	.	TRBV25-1	CASSAPRSSDTQYF	TGTGCCAGCAGCGCCCCGAGGAGCTCAGATACGCAGTATTTT
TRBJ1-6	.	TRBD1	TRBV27	CASSFGGGSTYNSPLHF	TGTGCCAGCAGTTTCGGAGGGGGCAGCACCTATAATTCACCCCTCCACTTT
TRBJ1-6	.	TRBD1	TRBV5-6	CASSSQRDTGADSPLHF	TGTGCCAGCAGCTCACAGAGAGACACAGGGGCGGACTCACCCCTCCACTTT
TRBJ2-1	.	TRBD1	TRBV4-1	CASSQISGQPGHNEQFF	TGCGCCAGCAGCCAAATCTCGGGACAGCCGGGGCACAATGAGCAGTTCTTC
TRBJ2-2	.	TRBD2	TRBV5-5	CASSSTGTTITGELFF	TGTGCCAGCAGCTCGACCGGGACTACCATCACCGGGGAGCTGTTTTTT
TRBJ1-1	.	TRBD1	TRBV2	CASTGQGAINTEAFF	TGTGCCAGCACCGGACAGGGGGCCATAAACACTGAAGCTTTCTTT
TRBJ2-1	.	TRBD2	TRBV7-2	CASSLVASSGPNEQFF	TGTGCCAGCAGCTTAGTTGCGTCTAGCGGACCCAATGAGCAGTTCTTC
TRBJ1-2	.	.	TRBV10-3	CATSPLSLGYTF	TGTGCCACCTCGCCCCTGTCCCTTGGCTACACCTTC
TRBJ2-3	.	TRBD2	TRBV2	CASTRRSGGGDTQYF	TGTGCCAGCACCCGGAGGAGCGGGGGAGGAGATACGCAGTATTTT
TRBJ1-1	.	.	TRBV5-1	CASSEYPRGGTEAFF	TGCGCCAGCAGTGAATACCCCCGAGGCGGCACTGAAGCTTTCTTT
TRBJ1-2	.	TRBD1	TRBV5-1	CASSLVNGTGANYGYTF	TGCGCCAGCAGCTTGGTAAACGGGACAGGGGCTAACTATGGCTACACCTTC
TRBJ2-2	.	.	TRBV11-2	CASSAPHGDARRTGELFF	TGTGCCAGCAGCGCGCCCCACGGGGACGCCCGGAGAACCGGGGAGCTGTTTTTT
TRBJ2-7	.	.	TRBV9	CASSVGSGTFDWEQYF	TGTGCCAGCAGCGTAGGGTCAGGGACATTTGATTGGGAGCAGTACTTC
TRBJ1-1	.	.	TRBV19	CASTRDRRTEAFF	TGTGCCAGTACGCGGGACCGCCGGACTGAAGCTTTCTTT
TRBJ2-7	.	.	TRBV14	CASSQDVWGMEQYF	TGTGCCAGCAGCCAAGATGTGTGGGGGATGGAGCAGTACTTC
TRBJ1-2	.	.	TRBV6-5	CASTNRGGGGYTF	TGTGCCAGCACCAACCGGGGGGGTGGTGGCTACACCTTC
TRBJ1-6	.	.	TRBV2	CASSVRNREISPLHF	TGTGCCAGCAGTGTAAGAAACAGGGAGATTTCACCCCTCCACTTT
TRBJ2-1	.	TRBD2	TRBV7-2	CASSLAGGPMNEQFF	TGTGCCAGCAGCTTGGCGGGGGGGCCAATGAATGAGCAGTTCTTC
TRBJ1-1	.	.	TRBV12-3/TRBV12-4	CASSPAPVGAFF	TGTGCCAGCAGCCCGGCTCCTGTCGGGGCTTTCTTT
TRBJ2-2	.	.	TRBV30	CAWSTLIGPAENTGELFF	TGTGCCTGGAGCACCTTAATAGGGCCGGCCGAGAACACCGGGGAGCTGTTTTTT
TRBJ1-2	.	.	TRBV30	CAWSPFTHYGYTF	TGTGCCTGGAGCCCGTTTACCCACTATGGCTACACCTTC
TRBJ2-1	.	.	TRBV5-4	CASSLSGQYNEQFF	TGTGCCAGCAGCTTGTCTGGACAGTACAATGAGCAGTTCTTC
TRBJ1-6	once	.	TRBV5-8	CASSLYIRQGSSPLHF	TGTGCCAGCAGCTTGTACATTCGTCAGGGTAGTTCACCCCTCCACTTT
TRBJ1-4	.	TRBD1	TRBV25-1	CASRPGQANEKLFF	TGTGCCAGCAGACCGGGACAGGCGAATGAAAAACTGTTTTTT
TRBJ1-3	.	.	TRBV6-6	CASSPREENTIYF	TGTGCCAGCAGTCCGCGGGAGGAAAACACCATATATTTT
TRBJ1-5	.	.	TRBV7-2	CASSPSNGEPQHF	TGTGCCAGCAGCCCCTCCAATGGTGAGCCCCAGCATTTT
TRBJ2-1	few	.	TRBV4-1	CASSQDSASYNEQFF	TGCGCCAGCAGCCAAGATTCGGCATCCTACAATGAGCAGTTCTTC
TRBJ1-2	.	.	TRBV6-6	CASSYVGGYGYTF	TGTGCCAGCAGTTACGTGGGAGGGTATGGCTACACCTTC
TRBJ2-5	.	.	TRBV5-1	CASSFQGSSKETQYF	TGCGCCAGCAGCTTCCAGGGGTCCTCTAAAGAGACCCAGTACTTC
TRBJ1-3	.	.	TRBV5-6	CASSRRGNSGNTIYF	TGTGCCAGCAGCCGGCGAGGGAACTCTGGAAACACCATATATTTT
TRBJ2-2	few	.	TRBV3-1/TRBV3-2	CASSQFGELFF	TGTGCCAGCAGCCAATTCGGGGAGCTGTTTTTT
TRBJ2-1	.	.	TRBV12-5	CASGPLGGFVEQFF	TGTGCTAGTGGCCCCTTGGGGGGTTTTGTTGAGCAGTTCTTC
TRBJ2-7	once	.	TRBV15	CATSSGPGQLYEQYF	TGTGCCACCAGCAGTGGTCCGGGACAACTCTACGAGCAGTACTTC
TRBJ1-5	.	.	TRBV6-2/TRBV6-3	CASSYNYQPQHF	TGTGCCAGCAGTTACAACTACCAGCCCCAGCATTTT
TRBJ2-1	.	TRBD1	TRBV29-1	CSVGGQDYNEQFF	TGCAGCGTTGGGGGACAGGACTACAATGAGCAGTTCTTC
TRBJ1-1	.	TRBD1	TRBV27	CASSYTRGREAFF	TGTGCCAGCAGTTACACGAGGGGGCGCGAAGCTTTCTTT
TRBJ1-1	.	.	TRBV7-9	CASSPRAEAFF	TGTGCCAGCAGCCCTAGAGCCGAAGCTTTCTTT
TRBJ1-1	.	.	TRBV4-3	CASSQDGFVQGLNTEAFF	TGCGCCAGCAGCCAAGATGGTTTTGTCCAAGGCCTGAACACTGAAGCTTTCTTT
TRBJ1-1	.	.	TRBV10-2	CASSYETGFRLDTEAFF	TGCGCCAGCTCCTATGAGACAGGTTTTCGGTTGGACACTGAAGCTTTCTTT